This entry describes one T cell receptor beta chain. The data derive from a study of blood T cell repertoires in COVID-19. Study summary: T cells, B-cell-depleted T cells, or PBMCs supplied cDNA or gDNA.

Deletions cut 7 bases from V and 0 bases from J, with 13 bases between. The CDR3 sequence is 15 residues long. The germline CDR1 and CDR2 sequences are LNHDA and SQIVND (reference sequence). The authors' processing: Cell counts per sample came from amplifying reference gene primers. This table comes from immunoSEQ multiplex PCR, and its TCRdb copy is limited to in-frame clones, with some not included. V and J calls and clone size follow that table, whereas D and trimming were derived from the DNA. This repertoire shows about half a million clones, about nine tenths found once; its top ten account for around 8%.

This receptor was taken from a woman aged 55-75 years who had recovered from COVID-19. The chain employs TRBV19 and TRBJ1-5; D unclear. Sequencing was done on a sample of PBMCs or T cells enriched from blood (not recorded which). The CDR3 here is CASIDGGNSNQPQHF. The CDR3 coding sequence is TGTGCCAGTATAGACGGCGGCAATAGCAATCAGCCCCAGCATTTT.